This entry features one T cell receptor (beta chain) sequence. Its antigen is undetermined. An approximately 120-subject validation cohort, separate from the roughly 700-subject first cohort, supplied the donors. V shed 3 bases and J 0 bases; nucleotides not matched to a gene: 3. The germline V gene has CDR1 SGDLS and CDR2 YYNGEE. The CDR3 has 15 residues. TCRdb's table, derived via immunoSEQ multiplex PCR, lists solely in-frame clones and lacks some. The sample lists 100,000 to 150,000 clones, approximately 95% occurring once. The sample belongs to a study of cytomegalovirus exposure and HLA in healthy donors. Regarding the study as a whole: It was confirmed in vitro that a few of the CMV-associated chains were specific for CMV antigens. The authors enumerated some 170 TCR beta chains as linked to cytomegalovirus.

This clonotype originated in a man between 18 and 29 years old in good health and CMV-seronegative. Specimen: PBMCs. The rearrangement joins TRBV9 to TRBJ1-3; 7 bases map to TRBD1. DNA for the CDR3: TGTGCCAGCAGCGCACAGGGGTCCTCTGGAAACACCATATATTTT. Its protein is CASSAQGSSGNTIYF.